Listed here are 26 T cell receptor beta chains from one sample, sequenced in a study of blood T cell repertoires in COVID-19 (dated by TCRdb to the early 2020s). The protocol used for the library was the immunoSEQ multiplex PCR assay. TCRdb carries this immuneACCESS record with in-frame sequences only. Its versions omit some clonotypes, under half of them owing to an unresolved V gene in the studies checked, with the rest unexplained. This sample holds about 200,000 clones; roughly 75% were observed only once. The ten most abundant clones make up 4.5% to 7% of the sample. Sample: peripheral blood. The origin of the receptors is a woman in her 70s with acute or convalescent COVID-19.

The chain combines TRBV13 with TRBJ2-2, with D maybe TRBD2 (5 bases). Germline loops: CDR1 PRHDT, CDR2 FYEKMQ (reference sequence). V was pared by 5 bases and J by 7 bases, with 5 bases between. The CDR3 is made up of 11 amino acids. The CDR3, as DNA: TGTGCCAGCAGCACTAGCGGGGAGCTGTTTTTT. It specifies CASSTSGELFF. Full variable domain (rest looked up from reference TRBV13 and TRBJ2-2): AAGVIQSPRHLIKEKRETATLKCYPIPRHDTVYWYQQGPGQDPQFLISFYEKMQSDKGSIPDRFSAQQFSDYHSELNMSSLELGDSALYFCASSTSGELFFGEGSRLTVL.

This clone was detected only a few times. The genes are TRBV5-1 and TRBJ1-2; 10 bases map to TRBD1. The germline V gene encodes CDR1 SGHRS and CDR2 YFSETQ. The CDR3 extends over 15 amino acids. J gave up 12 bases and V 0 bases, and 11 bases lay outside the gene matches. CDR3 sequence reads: CASSLGGGDRGPDTF. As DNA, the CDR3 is TGCGCCAGCAGCTTGGGCGGAGGGGACAGGGGCCCTGACACCTTC. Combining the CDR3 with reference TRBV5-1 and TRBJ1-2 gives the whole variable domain KAGVTQTPRYLIKTRGQQVTLSCSPISGHRSVSWYQQTPGQGLQFLFEYFSETQRNKGNFPGRFSGRQFSNSRSEMNVSTLELGDSALYLCASSLGGGDRGPDTFGSGTRLTVV.

CDR3 coding DNA: TGTGCCAGCAGTCCAGCGGGAGATTCAGACGACAATGAGCAGTTCTTC. It specifies CASSPAGDSDDNEQFF. The chain joins TRBV28 to TRBJ2-1; TRBD2 matches at 8 bases. V was clipped by 5 bases and J by 5 bases; unmatched bases: 11. Germline loops: CDR1 MDHEN, CDR2 SYDVKM. CDR3 size: 16 residues.

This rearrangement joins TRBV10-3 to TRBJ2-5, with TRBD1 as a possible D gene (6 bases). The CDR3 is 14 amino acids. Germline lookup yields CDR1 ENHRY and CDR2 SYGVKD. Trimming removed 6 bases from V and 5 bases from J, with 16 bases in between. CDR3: CAIRTDSGDETQYF. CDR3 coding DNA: TGTGCCATCAGGACGGACTCAGGGGATGAGACCCAGTACTTC.

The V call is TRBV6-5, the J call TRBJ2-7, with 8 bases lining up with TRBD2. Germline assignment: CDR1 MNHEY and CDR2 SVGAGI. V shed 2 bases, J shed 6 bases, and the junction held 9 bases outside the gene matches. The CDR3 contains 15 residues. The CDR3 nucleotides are TGTGCCAGCAGTTACCCATCAGCGGGAGTTCTCGAGCAGTACTTC. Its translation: CASSYPSAGVLEQYF.

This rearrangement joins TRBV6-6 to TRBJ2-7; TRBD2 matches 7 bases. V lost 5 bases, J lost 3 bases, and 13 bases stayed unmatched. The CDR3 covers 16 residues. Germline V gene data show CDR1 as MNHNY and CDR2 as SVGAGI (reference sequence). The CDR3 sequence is CASSPYRLAEGYEQYF. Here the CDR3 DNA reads TGTGCCAGCAGTCCCTACCGGCTAGCGGAGGGCTACGAGCAGTACTTC.

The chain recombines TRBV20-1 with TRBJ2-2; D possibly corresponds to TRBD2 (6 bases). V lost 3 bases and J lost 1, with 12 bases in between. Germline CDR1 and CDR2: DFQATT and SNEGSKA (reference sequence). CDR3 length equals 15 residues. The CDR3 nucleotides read TGCAGTGCTAGTAGGGGCGGGATGAACACCGGGGAGCTGTTTTTT. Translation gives CSASRGGMNTGELFF.

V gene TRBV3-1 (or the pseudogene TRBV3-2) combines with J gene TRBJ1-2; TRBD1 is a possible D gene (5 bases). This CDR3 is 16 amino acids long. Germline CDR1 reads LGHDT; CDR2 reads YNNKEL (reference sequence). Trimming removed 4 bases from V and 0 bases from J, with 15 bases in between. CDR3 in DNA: TGTGCCAGCAGCCTAAAAAGCGGGGCTGCTAACTATGGCTACACCTTC. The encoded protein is CASSLKSGAANYGYTF.

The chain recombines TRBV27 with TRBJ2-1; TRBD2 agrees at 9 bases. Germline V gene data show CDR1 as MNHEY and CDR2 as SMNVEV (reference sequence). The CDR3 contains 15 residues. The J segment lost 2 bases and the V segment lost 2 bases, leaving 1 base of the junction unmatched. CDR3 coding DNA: TGTGCCAGCAGTTTAGCGGGAGGGACCTACAATGAGCAGTTCTTC. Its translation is CASSLAGGTYNEQFF.

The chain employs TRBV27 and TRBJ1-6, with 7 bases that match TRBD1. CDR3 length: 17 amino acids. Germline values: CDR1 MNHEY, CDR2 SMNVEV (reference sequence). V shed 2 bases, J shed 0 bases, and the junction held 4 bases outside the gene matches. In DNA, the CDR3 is TGTGCCAGCAGTTTAACGACAGGGAGCTCCTATAATTCACCCCTCCACTTT. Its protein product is CASSLTTGSSYNSPLHF.

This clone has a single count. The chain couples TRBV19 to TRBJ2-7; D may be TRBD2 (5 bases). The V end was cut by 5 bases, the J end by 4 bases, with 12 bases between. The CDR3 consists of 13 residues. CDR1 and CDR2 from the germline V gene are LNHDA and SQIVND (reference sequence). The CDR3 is CASSGQAVYEQYF. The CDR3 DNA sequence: TGTGCCAGTAGTGGCCAAGCGGTGTACGAGCAGTACTTC.

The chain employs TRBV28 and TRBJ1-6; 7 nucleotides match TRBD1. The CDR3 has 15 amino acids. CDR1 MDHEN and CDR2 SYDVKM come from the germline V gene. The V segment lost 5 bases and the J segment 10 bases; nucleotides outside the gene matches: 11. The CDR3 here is CASSLRDSLLSPLHF. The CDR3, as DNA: TGTGCCAGCAGTCTACGGGACAGCTTATTGTCACCCCTCCACTTT.

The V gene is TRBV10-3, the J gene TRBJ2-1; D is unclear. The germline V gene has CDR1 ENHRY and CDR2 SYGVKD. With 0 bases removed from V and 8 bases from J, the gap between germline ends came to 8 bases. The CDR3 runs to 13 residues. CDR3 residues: CAISESSSHEQFF. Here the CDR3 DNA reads TGTGCCATCAGTGAGTCGTCCTCCCATGAGCAGTTCTTC.

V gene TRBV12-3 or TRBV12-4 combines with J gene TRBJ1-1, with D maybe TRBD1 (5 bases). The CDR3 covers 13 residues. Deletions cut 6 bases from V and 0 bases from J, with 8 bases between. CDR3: CASRWDLNTEAFF. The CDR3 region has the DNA TGTGCCAGCAGATGGGACTTGAACACTGAAGCTTTCTTT.

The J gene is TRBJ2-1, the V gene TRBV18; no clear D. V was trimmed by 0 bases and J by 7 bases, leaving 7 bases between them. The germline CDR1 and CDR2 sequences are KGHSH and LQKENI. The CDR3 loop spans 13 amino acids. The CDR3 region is CASSPPVQNEQFF. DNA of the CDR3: TGTGCCAGCTCACCACCGGTACAAAATGAGCAGTTCTTC.

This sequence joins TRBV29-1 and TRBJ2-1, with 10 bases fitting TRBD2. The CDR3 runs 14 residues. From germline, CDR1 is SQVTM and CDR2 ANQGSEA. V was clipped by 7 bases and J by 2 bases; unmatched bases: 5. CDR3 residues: CSALAGATYNEQFF. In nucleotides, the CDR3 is TGCAGCGCGCTAGCGGGAGCCACCTACAATGAGCAGTTCTTC.

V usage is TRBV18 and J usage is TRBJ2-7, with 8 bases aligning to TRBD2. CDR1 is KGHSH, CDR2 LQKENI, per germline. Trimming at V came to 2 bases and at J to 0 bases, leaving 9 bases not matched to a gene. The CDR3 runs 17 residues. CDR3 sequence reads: CASSPASGRSNSYEQYF. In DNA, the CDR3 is TGTGCCAGCTCACCAGCCAGCGGGAGAAGTAACTCCTACGAGCAGTACTTC.

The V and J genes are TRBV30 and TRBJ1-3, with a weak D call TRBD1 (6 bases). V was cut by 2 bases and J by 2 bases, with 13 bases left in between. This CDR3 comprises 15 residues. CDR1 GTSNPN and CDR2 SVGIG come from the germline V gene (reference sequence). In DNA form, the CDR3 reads TGTGCCTGGAGTCCCTGGGAGGGGGCTGGAAACACCATATATTTT. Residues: CAWSPWEGAGNTIYF.

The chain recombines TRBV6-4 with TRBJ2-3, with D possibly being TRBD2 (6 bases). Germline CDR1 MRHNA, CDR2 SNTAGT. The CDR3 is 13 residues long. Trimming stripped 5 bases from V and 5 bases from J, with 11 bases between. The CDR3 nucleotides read TGTGCCAGCAGTCCGGGAGATGGAGATACGCAGTATTTT. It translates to CASSPGDGDTQYF.

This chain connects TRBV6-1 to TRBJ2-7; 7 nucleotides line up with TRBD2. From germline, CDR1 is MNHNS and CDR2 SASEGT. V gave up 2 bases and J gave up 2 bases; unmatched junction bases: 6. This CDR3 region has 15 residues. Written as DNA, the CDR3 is TGTGCCAGCAGTGAATCCCCTAGCGGTACCTACGAGCAGTACTTC. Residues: CASSESPSGTYEQYF.

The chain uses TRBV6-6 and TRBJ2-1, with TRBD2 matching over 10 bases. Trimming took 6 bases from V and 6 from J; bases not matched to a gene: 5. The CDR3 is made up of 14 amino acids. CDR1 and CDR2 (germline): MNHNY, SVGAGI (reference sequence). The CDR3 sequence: CASRGTSAFNEQFF. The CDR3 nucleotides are TGTGCCAGCAGGGGGACTAGCGCATTCAATGAGCAGTTCTTC.

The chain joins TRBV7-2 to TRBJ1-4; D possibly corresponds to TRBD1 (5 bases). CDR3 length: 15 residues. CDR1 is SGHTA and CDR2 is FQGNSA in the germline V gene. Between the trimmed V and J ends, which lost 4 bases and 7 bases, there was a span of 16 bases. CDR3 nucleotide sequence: TGTGCCAGCAGCTCCGGAGGGGCCGGGGGTGAAAAACTGTTTTTT. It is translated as CASSSGGAGGEKLFF.

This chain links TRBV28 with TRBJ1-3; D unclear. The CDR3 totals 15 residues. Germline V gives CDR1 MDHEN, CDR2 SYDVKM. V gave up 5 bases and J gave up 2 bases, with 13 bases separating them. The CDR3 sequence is CASSPRTGPGNTIYF. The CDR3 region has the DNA TGTGCCAGCAGTCCCCGGACTGGGCCTGGAAACACCATATATTTT.

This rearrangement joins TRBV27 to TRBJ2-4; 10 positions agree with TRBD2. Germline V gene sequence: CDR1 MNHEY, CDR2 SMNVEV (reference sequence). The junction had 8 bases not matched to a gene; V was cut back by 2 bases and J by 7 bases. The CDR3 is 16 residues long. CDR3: CASSLEAGGPVNIQYF. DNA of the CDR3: TGTGCCAGCAGTTTAGAAGCGGGAGGGCCAGTTAACATTCAGTACTTC.

CDR3 sequence (DNA): TGTGCCAGCAGCGATATATTGGCGGGCAAGGAGACCCAGTACTTC. Residues: CASSDILAGKETQYF. The genes are TRBV2 and TRBJ2-5, with a possible D match to TRBD2 (5 bases). From germline, CDR1 is SNHLY and CDR2 FYNNEI. The V end lost 6 bases, the J end lost 5 bases, and 19 bases lay between the germline ends. The length of the CDR3 is 15 residues.

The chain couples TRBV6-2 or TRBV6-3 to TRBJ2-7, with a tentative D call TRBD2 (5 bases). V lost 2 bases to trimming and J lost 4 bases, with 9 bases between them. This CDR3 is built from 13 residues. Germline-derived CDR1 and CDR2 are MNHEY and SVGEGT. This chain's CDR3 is CASSYERAYEQYF. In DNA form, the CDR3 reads TGTGCCAGCAGTTACGAGAGGGCTTACGAGCAGTACTTC.